This TCR beta chain was observed in a study of CD8+CD57+ T cells in acquired aplastic anemia. Turning to the study itself: Sorted cells (CD4+ and CD8+) yielded DNA amounts that averaged about 2.9 ug. Study conclusions and caveats: Patients showed no significant difference from controls in CD8+ Simpson's diversity.

On this clonotype: Its antigen is unidentified.

CDR3 and TCR beta VDJ profiling relied on genomic DNA as the template. TCRdb re-derived calls from the reads in MiXCR, one entry per CDR3 protein. The sample contains 150,000 to 200,000 distinct CDR3 sequences, around 60% of which appear only once. This receptor was obtained from a human donor in good health. Sequenced sample: sorted CD4+, CD8+, or CD8+CD57+ T cells (not recorded which) from PBMCs.

CDR3 sequence: CSAHRGGPKETQYF. The CDR3 region has the DNA TGCAGTGCTCATCGCGGGGGACCTAAAGAGACCCAGTACTTC. The chain couples TRBV20-1 to TRBJ2-5; 7 bases fit TRBD2. CDR1 and CDR2 from the germline V gene are DFQATT and SNEGSKA (reference sequence). The CDR3 totals 14 residues. V lost 5 bases to trimming and J lost 3 bases; unmatched junction nucleotides: 9.